This T cell receptor (beta chain) was recorded in a study of CD8 T cells in Susac syndrome. Points from the study as a whole: The study's TCR sequencing and HLA analysis covered a relatively small number of individuals, and the study acknowledged this.

Reverse transcription used roughly 0.5 to 1 ug RNA and random hexamers. A single record per CDR3 protein comes from TCRdb applying MiXCR to the immunoSEQ multiplex PCR reads. This table has around 180,000 distinct CDR3 sequences, 90% to 96% appearing once. As regards this clonotype: The antigen is unknown.

From blood CD8+ and CD4+ T cells, the TCR beta chain was sequenced. TEMRA cells were FACS-enriched and CD8+ and CD4+ T cells negatively isolated. Germline V gene sequence: CDR1 DFQATT, CDR2 SNEGSKA (reference sequence). V lost 6 bases to trimming and J lost 8 bases; unmatched junction nucleotides: 8. The CDR3 sequence is 13 residues long. Source material: CD4+ T cells from PBMCs. This TCR was sampled from a human donor with multiple sclerosis. The V and J genes are TRBV20-1 and TRBJ2-2; 8 nucleotides line up with TRBD2. The CDR3 DNA is TGCAGTGCCCATTTCAGACTAGCGGGGGAGCTGTTTTTT. This codes for CSAHFRLAGELFF.